This T cell receptor beta chain was found in a study of blood T cell repertoires in COVID-19. Germline V lookup: CDR1 LNHDA, CDR2 SQIVND (reference sequence). V lost 5 bases and J lost 8; bases outside the gene matches: 11. CDR3 length: 16 amino acids. The data were produced by immunoSEQ multiplex PCR, yet TCRdb's version contains in-frame clones alone and is incomplete. This sample has roughly 250,000 clones, with around 86% found just once. This chain links TRBV19 with TRBJ2-3, with 12 bases fitting TRBD2. Sequencing was carried out using peripheral blood. The TCR sequence derives from a man aged 40-50 years who had recovered from COVID-19. The CDR3 DNA sequence: TGTGCCAGTAGTTGGAGGACTAGCGGGAATTTGGGTACGCAGTATTTT. It is translated as CASSWRTSGNLGTQYF.